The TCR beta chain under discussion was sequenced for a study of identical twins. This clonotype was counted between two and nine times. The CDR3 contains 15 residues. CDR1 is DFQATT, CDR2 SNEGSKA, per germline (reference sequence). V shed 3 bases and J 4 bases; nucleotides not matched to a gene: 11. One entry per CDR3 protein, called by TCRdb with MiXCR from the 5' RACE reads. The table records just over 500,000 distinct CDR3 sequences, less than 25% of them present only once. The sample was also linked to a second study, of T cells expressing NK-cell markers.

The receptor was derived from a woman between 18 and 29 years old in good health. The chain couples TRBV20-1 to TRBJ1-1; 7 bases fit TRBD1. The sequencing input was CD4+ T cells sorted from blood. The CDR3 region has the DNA TGCAGTGCTAGGACGGGACAGTATGGGCCCACTGAAGCTTTCTTT. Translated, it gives CSARTGQYGPTEAFF.